The source of this T cell receptor (beta chain) is a study of T cells in Graves' hyperthyroidism and ophthalmopathy (dated by TCRdb to about 2019). In terms of the full investigation: Peripheral blood samples were taken at initial diagnosis, before any treatment was given. In addition, the study compared T-cell repertoires in thyroid tissue and in blood from 6 or 7 Graves' hyperthyroidism patients. Prospective prediction of ophthalmopathy was tested in an independent validation cohort of fewer than 20 hyperthyroidism patients and 17 patients who later progressed to ophthalmopathy. The 95 to 100 discovery patients were randomly divided into training and test sets at a 7:3 ratio. Once sampling was done, hyperthyroidism patients were given methimazole at a starting dose of 30 mg daily, whereas ophthalmopathy patients were given high-dose intravenous methylprednisolone. According to the paper, TCR Vbeta CDR3 sequencing was carried out on around 140 peripheral blood samples, which came from under 50 ophthalmopathy, 75 to 80 hyperthyroidism and approximately 17 progressor patients. TCR V-J signatures able to tell the groups apart were searched for in a discovery cohort of some 97 patients, of whom 43 had Graves' ophthalmopathy and more than 55 had stable Graves' hyperthyroidism. Findings and caveats that apply to the study as a whole: Blood samples also contained most of the expanded thyroid clonotypes (frequency above 0.001), which suggests that blood repertoires may reflect thyroid immune responses. Sample size was not statistically predetermined, and blinding of investigators to group allocation was not performed. During validation, the model predicted progression to ophthalmopathy a median of roughly 7.1 months ahead of onset, with roughly 65% sensitivity and 72.22% specificity. A model built on a 13 V-J signature distinguished ophthalmopathy from stable hyperthyroidism, reaching roughly 88% sensitivity and 81.08% specificity in cross-validation and 80%/75% in testing.

This clonotype appeared many times. This receptor's antigen is unknown. Per-nucleotide qualities are absent, and no much larger clonotype sits a single base away. The CDR3 starts with the cysteine, ends with the phenylalanine, and has 14 residues. Of all the DNA, just the CDR3 is kept, 42 bases in frame from base 1. Based on the germline V gene, the CDR1 and CDR2 sequences are SNHLY and FYNNEI. Germline trimming: 7 bases from V, 7 bases from J; junction bases outside gene matches: 4. Amplification of TCR beta CDR3 regions was carried out from RNA transcripts. The first round of RT-PCR for the TCR CDR3 was performed with the HTBI primer set and the Qiagen OneStep RT-PCR kit. Libraries were constructed in a second round of multiplex PCR, after which size selection and purification were carried out. The libraries were sequenced on an Illumina HiSeq2000 using paired-end 100 bp reads. In the source study's methods: SOAPnuke was used to process the raw data, with reads discarded if the reads contained adapters or uncalled bases, had a mean Phred below 15, or lacked an exact constant-primer or identifier match. COPE v1.2.5 was used to merge the high-quality paired reads, and each unique nucleotide sequence was defined as a clonotype. MiTCR v1.1 was used to align clonotypes to the IMGT TRBV, TRBD and TRBJ reference segments. The analysis was restricted to V-J combinations with a frequency above 0.0001, which together covered roughly 99% of the repertoires. A TCS score was defined as the ratio of F50 (clonal expansion) to E x V (chaos), with BLOSUM62-based TCRdist applied between CDR3 peptides within each V-J. Welch's t-statistics and random forest reduced roughly 540 V-J features to about 13, which were used in a naive Bayes classifier (R e1071). TCRdb's own reprocessing of the public reads used fastp at Q25 and MiXCR and kept productive beta chains. Rows matching on CDR3 protein sequence are summarized as one entry with the most common DNA and genes. For this entry, the V and J calls and clone size follow TCRdb and not the study's own pipeline. Within this sample are a few hundred thousand distinct CDR3 sequences, with approximately 15% of them counted one time only. Roughly 3% of the sample is in the top ten clones.

Moderately to severely active disease, a Clinical Activity Score of at least 3, a NOSPECS grade of at least 4, and a duration under 3 months were present in ophthalmopathy patients. Exclusion was applied to patients with uncontrolled infections, other autoimmune diseases, pregnancy or lactation. Diagnoses were established on the basis of clinical symptoms, serum thyroxine and TRAb, thyroid ultrasound, and orbital computed tomography. Ficoll-Paque density gradient centrifugation was used to isolate PBMCs from 8 to 10 ml of fresh peripheral blood. Total RNA was extracted with Trizol reagent, and quality was checked on an Agilent 2100 Bioanalyzer.

The sample comprised blood. This receptor was taken from a woman in her forties with Graves' ophthalmopathy. The chain joins TRBV2 to TRBJ2-2, with TRBD2 identical over 12 junction bases. The DNA is TGTGCCAGCATGCTAGCGGGAGGGAACGGGGAGCTGTTTTTT. Its translation reads: CASMLAGGNGELFF.